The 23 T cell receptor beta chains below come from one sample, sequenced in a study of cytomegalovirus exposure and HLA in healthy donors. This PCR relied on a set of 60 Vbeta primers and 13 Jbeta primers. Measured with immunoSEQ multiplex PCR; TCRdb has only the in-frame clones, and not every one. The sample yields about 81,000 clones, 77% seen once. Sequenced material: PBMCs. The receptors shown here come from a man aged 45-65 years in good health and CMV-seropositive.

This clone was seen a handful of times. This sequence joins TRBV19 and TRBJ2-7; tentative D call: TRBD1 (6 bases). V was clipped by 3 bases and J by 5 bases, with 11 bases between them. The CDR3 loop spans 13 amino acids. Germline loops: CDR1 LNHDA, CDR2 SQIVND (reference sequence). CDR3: CASSILDSHEQYF. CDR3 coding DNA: TGTGCCAGTAGTATCCTGGACAGCCACGAGCAGTACTTC.

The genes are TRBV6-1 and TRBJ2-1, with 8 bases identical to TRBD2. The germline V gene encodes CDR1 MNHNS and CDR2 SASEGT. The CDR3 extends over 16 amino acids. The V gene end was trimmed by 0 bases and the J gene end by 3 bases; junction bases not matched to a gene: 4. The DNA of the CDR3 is TGTGCCAGCAGTGAAGCGGGGGCGGGAGGCTACAATGAGCAGTTCTTC. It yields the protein CASSEAGAGGYNEQFF.

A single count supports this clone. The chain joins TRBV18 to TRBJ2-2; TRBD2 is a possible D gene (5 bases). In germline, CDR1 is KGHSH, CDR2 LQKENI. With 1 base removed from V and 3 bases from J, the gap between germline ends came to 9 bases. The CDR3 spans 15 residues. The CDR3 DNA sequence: TGTGCCAGCTCACCACTCCCGGGATACACCGGGGAGCTGTTTTTT. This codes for CASSPLPGYTGELFF.

The CDR3 nucleotides read TGTGCCAGCAGCCGAAGGGCAGGGAGGGAGACCCAGTACTTC. Translation: CASSRRAGRETQYF. The J gene is TRBJ2-5, the V gene TRBV6-1; tentatively, D is TRBD2 (6 bases). The CDR3 consists of 14 residues. CDR1 is MNHNS, CDR2 SASEGT, per germline. Trimming pared 6 bases from V and 5 bases from J, leaving 16 bases between.

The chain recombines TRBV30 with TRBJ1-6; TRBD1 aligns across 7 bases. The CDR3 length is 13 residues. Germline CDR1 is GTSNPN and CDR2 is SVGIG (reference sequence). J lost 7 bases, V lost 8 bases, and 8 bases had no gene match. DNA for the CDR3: TGTGCCGGTGCAACAGGGGCGAATTCACCCCTCCACTTT. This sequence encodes CAGATGANSPLHF.

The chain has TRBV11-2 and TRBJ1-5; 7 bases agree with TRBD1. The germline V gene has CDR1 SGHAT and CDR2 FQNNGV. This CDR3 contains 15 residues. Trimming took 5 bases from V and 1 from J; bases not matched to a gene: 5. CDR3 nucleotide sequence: TGTGCCAGCAGCAAAGAGACAGGGAGCAATCAGCCCCAGCATTTT. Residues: CASSKETGSNQPQHF.

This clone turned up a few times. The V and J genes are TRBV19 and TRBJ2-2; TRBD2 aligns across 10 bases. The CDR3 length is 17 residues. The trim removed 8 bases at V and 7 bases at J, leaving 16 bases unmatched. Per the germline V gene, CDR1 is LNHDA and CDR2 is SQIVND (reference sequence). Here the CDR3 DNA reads TGTGCCAGTTGGTCCGGGGGGTCTAGCGGGAGAAGCGGGGAGCTGTTTTTT. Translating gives CASWSGGSSGRSGELFF.

This CDR3 is CASSHSADPTDTQYF. The CDR3 nucleotides are TGTGCCAGCTCACATAGCGCCGACCCCACAGATACGCAGTATTTT. V and J are TRBV18 and TRBJ2-3, with a weak D call TRBD2 (5 bases). With 4 bases removed from V and 2 bases from J, the gap between germline ends came to 13 bases. The CDR3 runs 15 residues. CDR1 KGHSH and CDR2 LQKENI come from the germline V gene.

The CDR3 DNA sequence: TGTGCCAGCGGGACAGGCGCGAACACCGGGGAGCTGTTTTTT. It yields the protein CASGTGANTGELFF. The V call is TRBV27, the J call TRBJ2-2; 8 nucleotides match TRBD1. Per germline, CDR1 MNHEY and CDR2 SMNVEV (reference sequence). The CDR3 extends over 14 amino acids. The junction had 2 bases not matched to a gene; V was cut back by 8 bases and J by 0 bases.

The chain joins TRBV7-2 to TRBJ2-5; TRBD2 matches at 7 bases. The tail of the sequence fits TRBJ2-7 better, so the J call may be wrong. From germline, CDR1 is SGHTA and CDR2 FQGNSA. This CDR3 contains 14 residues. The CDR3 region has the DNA TGTGCCAGCAGCATACAAGCGGGAACCTACGAGCAGTACTTC. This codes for CASSIQAGTYEQYF.

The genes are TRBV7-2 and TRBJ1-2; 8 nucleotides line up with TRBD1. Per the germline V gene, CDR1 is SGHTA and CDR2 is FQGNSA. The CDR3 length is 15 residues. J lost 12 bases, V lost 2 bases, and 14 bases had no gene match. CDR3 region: CASSLIQGAGTIHTF. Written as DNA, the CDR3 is TGTGCCAGCAGCTTAATCCAGGGGGCAGGGACGATTCACACCTTC.

The CDR3 region has the DNA TGTGCCAGTAGTACGCCCCAGGCCACCGGGGAGCTGTTTTTT. Translating it yields CASSTPQATGELFF. V and J are TRBV19 and TRBJ2-2; D gene unclear. Germline V gene lookup returns CDR1 LNHDA and CDR2 SQIVND (reference sequence). The CDR3 runs 14 residues. Trimming removed 4 bases from V and 4 bases from J, with 10 bases in between. The full variable domain, with the rest looked up from reference TRBV19 and TRBJ2-2, is DGGITQSPKYLFRKEGQNVTLSCEQNLNHDAMYWYRQDPGQGLRLIYYSQIVNDFQKGDIAEGYSVSREKKESFPLTVTSAQKNPTAFYLCASSTPQATGELFFGEGSRLTVL.

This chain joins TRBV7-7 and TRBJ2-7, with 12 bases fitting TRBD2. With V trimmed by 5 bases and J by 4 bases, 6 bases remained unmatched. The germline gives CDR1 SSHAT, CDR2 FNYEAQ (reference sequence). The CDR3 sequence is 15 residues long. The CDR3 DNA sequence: TGTGCCAGCAGCGTTCTAGCGGGAGGGCAATACGAGCAGTACTTC. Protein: CASSVLAGGQYEQYF.

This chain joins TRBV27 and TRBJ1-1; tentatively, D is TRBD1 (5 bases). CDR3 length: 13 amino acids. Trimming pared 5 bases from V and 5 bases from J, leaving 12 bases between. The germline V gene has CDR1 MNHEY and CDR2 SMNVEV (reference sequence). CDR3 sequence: CASSARWTTEAFF. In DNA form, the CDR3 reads TGTGCCAGCAGTGCCAGGTGGACAACTGAAGCTTTCTTT.

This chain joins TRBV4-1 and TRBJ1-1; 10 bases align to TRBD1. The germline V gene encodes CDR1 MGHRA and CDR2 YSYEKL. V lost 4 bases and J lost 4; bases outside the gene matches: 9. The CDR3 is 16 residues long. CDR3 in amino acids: CASSLLAGQGFTEAFF. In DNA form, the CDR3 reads TGCGCCAGCAGCCTCCTCGCGGGACAGGGGTTCACTGAAGCTTTCTTT.

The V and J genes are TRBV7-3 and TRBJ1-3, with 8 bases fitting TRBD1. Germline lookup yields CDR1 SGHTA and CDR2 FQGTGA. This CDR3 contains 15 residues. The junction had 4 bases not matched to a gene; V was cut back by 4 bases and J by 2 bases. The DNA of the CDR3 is TGTGCCAGCAGCTCAGCAGGGGGCCCTGGAAACACCATATATTTT. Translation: CASSSAGGPGNTIYF.

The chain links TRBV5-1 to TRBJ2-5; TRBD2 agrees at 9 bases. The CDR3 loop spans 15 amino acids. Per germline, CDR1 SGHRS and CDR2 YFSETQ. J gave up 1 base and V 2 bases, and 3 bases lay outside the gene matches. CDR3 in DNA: TGCGCCAGCAGCTTAACTAGCGGGCCCCAAGAGACCCAGTACTTC. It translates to CASSLTSGPQETQYF.

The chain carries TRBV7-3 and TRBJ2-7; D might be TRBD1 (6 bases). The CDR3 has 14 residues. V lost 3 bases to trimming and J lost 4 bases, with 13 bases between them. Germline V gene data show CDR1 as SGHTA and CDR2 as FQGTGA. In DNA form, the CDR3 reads TGTGCCAGCAGCTTTGAGACAGGAGGTTACGAGCAGTACTTC. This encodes CASSFETGGYEQYF.

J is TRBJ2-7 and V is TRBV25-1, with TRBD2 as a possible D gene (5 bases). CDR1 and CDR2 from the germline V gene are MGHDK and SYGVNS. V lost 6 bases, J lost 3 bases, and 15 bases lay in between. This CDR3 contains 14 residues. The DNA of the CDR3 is TGTGCCAGCAGCGGAGGTTTGGCCAACTACGAGCAGTACTTC. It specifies CASSGGLANYEQYF.

The CDR3 here is CASSAGFGANVLTF. CDR3 DNA: TGTGCCAGCAGCGCAGGGTTTGGGGCCAACGTCCTGACTTTC. This rearrangement joins TRBV7-9 to TRBJ2-6; possible D gene TRBD1, 5 bases. This CDR3 comprises 14 residues. CDR1 and CDR2 from the germline V gene are SEHNR and FQNEAQ (reference sequence). V lost 5 bases and J lost 3, with 8 bases in between.

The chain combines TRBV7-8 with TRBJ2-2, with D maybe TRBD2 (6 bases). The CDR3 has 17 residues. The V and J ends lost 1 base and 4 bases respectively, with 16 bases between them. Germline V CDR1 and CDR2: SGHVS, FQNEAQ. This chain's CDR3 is CASSLGLKGRGTGELFF. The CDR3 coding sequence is TGTGCCAGCAGCTTAGGATTGAAGGGGCGGGGCACCGGGGAGCTGTTTTTT. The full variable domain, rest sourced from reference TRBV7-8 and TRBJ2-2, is GAGVSQSPRYKVAKRGQDVALRCDPISGHVSLFWYQQALGQGPEFLTYFQNEAQLDKSGLPSDRFFAERPEGSVSTLKIQRTQQEDSAVYLCASSLGLKGRGTGELFFGEGSRLTVL.

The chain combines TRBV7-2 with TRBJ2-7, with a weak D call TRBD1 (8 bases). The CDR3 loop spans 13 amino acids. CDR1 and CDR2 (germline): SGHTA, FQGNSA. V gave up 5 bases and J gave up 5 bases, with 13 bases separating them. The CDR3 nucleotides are TGTGCCAGCAGCCCGGGGGGACAGGACGAGCAGTACTTC. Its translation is CASSPGGQDEQYF.

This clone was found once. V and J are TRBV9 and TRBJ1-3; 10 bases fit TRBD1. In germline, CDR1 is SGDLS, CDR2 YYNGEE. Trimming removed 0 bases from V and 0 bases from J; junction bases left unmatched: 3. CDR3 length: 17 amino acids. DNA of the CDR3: TGTGCCAGCAGCGTAGTGGACAGGGGGGGCTCTGGAAACACCATATATTTT. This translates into CASSVVDRGGSGNTIYF. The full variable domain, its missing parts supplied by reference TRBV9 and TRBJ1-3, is DSGVTQTPKHLITATGQRVTLRCSPRSGDLSVYWYQQSLDQGLQFLIQYYNGEERAKGNILERFSAQQFPDLHSELNLSSLELGDSALYFCASSVVDRGGSGNTIYFGEGSWLTVV.